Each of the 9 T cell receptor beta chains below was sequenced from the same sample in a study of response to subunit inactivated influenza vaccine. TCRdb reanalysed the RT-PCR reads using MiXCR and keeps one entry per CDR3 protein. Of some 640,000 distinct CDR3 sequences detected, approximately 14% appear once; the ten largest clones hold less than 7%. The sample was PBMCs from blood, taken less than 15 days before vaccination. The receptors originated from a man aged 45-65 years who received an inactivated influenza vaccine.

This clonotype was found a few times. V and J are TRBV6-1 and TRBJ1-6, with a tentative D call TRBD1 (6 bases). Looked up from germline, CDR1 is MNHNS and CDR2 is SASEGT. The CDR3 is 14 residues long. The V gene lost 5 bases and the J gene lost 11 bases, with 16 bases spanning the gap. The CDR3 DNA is TGTGCCAGCAGTCCCCGGACAGAAGTGGCACCCCTCCACTTT. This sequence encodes CASSPRTEVAPLHF.

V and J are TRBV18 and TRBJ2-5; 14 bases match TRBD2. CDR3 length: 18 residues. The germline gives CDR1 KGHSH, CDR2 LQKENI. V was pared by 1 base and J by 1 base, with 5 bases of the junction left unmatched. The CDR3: CASSPRGLAGDGQETQYF. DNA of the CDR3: TGTGCCAGCTCACCACGGGGACTAGCGGGAGATGGCCAAGAGACCCAGTACTTC.

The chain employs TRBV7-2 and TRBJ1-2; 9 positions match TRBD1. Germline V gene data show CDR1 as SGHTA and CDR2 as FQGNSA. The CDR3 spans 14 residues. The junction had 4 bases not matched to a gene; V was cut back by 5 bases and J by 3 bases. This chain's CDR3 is CASSPRTGDYGYTF. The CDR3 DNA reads TGTGCCAGCAGCCCCCGGACAGGGGACTATGGCTACACCTTC.

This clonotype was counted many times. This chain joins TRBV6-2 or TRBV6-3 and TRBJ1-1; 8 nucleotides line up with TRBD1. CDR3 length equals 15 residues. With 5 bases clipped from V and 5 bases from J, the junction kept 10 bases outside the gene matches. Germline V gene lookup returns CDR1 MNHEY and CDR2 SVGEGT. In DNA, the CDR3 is TGTGCCAGCAGTACGCTTCTGACAGGGGTGACTGAAGCTTTCTTT. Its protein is CASSTLLTGVTEAFF.

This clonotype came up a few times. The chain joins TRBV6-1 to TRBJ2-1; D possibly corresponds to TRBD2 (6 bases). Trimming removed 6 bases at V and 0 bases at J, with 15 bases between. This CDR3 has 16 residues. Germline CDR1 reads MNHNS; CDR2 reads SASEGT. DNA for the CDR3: TGTGCCAGCAGCTCTGTCGTCGGGAGCTCCTACAATGAGCAGTTCTTC. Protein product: CASSSVVGSSYNEQFF.

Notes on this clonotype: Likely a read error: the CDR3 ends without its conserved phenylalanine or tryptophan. The CDR3 loop reads CASSSWTSGGWETQYL. CDR3 bases: TGTGCCAGCAGTTCGTGGACTAGCGGGGGGTGGGAGACCCAGTACCTC. This chain links TRBV12-3 or TRBV12-4 with TRBJ2-5; 14 nucleotides line up with TRBD2. CDR3 length: 16 residues. After removal of 4 bases from V and 5 bases from J, the junction contained 6 bases not matched to a gene.

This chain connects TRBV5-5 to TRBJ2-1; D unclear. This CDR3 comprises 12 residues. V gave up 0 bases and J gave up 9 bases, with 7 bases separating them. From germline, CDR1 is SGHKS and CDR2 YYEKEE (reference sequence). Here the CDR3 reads CASSLGVSEQFF. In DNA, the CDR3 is TGTGCCAGCAGCTTGGGGGTTAGTGAGCAGTTCTTC.

The CDR3 protein is CASSLQALNTEAFF. In nucleotides, the CDR3 is TGCGCCAGCAGCTTGCAGGCCTTGAACACTGAAGCTTTCTTT. The J gene is TRBJ1-1, the V gene TRBV5-1; D unresolved. Germline CDR1 is SGHRS and CDR2 is YFSETQ. Trimming shortened V by 1 base and J by 0 bases, and 7 bases separated the two germline ends. The CDR3 extends over 14 amino acids.

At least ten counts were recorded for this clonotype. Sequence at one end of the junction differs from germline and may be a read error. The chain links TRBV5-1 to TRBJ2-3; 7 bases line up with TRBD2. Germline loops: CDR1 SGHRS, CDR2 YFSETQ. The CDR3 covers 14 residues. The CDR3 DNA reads TGTGCCAGCAGTTCGGGGGGAAGCACAGATACGCAGTATTTT. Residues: CASSSGGSTDTQYF.